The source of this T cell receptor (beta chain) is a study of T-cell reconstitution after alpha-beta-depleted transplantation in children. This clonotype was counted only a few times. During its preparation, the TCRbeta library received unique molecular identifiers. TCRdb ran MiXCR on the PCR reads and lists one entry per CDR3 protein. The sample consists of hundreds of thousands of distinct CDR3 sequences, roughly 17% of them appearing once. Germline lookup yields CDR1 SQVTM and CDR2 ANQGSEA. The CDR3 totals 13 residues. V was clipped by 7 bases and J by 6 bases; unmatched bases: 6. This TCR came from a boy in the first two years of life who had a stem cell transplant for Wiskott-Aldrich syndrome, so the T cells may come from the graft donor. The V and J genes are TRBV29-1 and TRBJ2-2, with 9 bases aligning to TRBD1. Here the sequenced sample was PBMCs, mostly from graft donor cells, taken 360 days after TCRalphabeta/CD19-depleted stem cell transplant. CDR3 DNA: TGCAGCGGCGGACAGGGGAGATCCGGGGAGCTGTTTTTT. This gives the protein CSGGQGRSGELFF.